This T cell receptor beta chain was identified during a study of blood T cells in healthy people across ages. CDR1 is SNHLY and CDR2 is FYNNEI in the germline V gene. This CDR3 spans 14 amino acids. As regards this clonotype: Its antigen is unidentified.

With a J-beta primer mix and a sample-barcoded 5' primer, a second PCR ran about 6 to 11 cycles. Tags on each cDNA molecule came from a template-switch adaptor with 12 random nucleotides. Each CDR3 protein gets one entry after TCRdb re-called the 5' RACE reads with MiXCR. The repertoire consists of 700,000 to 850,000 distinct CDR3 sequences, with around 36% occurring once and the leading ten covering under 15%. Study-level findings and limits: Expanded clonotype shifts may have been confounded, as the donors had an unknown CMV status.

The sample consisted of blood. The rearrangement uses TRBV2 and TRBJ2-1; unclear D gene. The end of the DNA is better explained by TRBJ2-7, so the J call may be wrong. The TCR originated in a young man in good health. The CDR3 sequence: CASKRSSSYNEQYF. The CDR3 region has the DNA TGTGCCAGTAAGAGAAGTAGCTCCTACAATGAGCAGTACTTC.